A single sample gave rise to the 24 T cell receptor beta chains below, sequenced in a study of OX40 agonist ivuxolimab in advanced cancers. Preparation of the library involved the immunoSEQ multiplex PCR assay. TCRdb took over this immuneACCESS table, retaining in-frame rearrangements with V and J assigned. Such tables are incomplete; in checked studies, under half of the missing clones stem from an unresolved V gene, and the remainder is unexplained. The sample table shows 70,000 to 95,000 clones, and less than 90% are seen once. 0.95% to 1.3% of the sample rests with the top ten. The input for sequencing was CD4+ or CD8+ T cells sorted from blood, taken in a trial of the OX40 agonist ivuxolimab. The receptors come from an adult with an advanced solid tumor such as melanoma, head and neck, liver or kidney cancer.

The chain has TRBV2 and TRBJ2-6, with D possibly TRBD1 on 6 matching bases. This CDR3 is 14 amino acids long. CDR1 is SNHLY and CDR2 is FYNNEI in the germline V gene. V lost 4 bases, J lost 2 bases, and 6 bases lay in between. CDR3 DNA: TGTGCCAGCAGTGGGACAGCTGGGGCCAACGTCCTGACTTTC. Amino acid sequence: CASSGTAGANVLTF.

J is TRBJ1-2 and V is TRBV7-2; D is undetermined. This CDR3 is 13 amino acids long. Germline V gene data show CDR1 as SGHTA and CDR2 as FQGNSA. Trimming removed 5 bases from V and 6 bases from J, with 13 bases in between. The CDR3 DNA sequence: TGTGCCAGCAGCGACAATATATATGATGGCTACACCTTC. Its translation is CASSDNIYDGYTF.

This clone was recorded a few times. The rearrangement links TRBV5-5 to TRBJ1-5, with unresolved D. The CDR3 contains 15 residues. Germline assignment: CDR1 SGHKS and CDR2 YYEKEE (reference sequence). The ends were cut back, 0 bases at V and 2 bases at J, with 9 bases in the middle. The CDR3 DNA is TGTGCCAGCAGCTTGGAAGGTTGGGGCAATCAGCCCCAGCATTTT. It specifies CASSLEGWGNQPQHF.

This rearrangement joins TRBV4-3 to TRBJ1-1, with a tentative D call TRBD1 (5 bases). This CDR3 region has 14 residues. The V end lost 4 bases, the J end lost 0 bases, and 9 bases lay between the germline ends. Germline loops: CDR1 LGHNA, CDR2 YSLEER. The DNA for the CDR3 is TGCGCCAGCAGCCCGGGACGGATGAACACTGAAGCTTTCTTT. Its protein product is CASSPGRMNTEAFF.

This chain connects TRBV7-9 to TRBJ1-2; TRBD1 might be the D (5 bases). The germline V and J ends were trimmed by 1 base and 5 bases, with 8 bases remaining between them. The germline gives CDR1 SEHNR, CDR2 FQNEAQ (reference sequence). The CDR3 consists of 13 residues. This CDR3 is CASSLGTPYGYTF. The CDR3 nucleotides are TGTGCCAGCAGCTTAGGGACACCATATGGCTACACCTTC.

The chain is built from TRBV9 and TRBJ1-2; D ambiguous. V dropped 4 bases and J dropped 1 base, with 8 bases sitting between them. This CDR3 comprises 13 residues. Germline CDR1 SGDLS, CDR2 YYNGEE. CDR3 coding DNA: TGTGCCAGCAGCCGGACGGATAACTATGGCTACACCTTC. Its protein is CASSRTDNYGYTF.

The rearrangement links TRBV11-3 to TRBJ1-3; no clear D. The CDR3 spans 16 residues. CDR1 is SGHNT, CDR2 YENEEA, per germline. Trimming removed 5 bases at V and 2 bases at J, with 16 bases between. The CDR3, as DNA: TGTGCCAGCAGCCTGGACGGGCCCGGGACTGGAAACACCATATATTTT. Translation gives CASSLDGPGTGNTIYF.

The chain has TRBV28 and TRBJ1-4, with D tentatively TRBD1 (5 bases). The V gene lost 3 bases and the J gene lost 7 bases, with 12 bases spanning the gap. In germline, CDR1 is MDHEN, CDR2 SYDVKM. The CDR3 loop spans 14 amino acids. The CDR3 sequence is CASSFSSGGEKLFF. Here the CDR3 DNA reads TGTGCCAGCAGTTTCTCGTCGGGGGGTGAAAAACTGTTTTTT.

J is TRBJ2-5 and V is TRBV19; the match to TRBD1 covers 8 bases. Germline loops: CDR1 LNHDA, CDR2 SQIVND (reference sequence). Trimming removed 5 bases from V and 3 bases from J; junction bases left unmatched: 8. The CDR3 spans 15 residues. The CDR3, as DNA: TGTGCCAGTAGTGGGACAGGTATTTTGGAAGAGACCCAGTACTTC. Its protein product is CASSGTGILEETQYF.

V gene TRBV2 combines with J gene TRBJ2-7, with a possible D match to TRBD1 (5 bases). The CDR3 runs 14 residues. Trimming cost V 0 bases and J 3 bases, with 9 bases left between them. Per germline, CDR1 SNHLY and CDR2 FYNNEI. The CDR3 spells CASSEAAGNYEQYV. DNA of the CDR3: TGTGCCAGCAGTGAAGCTGCAGGGAACTACGAGCAGTACGTC.

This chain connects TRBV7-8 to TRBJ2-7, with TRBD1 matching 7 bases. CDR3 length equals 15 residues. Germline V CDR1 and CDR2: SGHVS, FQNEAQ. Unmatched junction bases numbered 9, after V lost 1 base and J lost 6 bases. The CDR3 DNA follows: TGTGCCAGCAGCTTAGAAGGACAGGCGCTTCTCGAGCAGTACGTC. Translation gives CASSLEGQALLEQYV.

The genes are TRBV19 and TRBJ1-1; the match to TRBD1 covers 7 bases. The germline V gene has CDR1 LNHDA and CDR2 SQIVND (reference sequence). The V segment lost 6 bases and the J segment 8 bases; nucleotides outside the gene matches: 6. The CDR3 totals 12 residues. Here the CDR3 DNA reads TGTGCCAGTAGAATGGGGACAGTCGAAGCTTTCTTT. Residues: CASRMGTVEAFF.

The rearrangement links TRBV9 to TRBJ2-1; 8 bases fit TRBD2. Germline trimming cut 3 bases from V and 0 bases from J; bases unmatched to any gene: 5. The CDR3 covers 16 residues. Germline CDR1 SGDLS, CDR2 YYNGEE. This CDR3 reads CASSGRGGFSYNEQFF. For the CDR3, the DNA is TGTGCCAGCAGCGGCCGCGGGGGGTTCTCCTACAATGAGCAGTTCTTC. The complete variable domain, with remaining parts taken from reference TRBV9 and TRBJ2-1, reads DSGVTQTPKHLITATGQRVTLRCSPRSGDLSVYWYQQSLDQGLQFLIQYYNGEERAKGNILERFSAQQFPDLHSELNLSSLELGDSALYFCASSGRGGFSYNEQFFGPGTRLTVL.

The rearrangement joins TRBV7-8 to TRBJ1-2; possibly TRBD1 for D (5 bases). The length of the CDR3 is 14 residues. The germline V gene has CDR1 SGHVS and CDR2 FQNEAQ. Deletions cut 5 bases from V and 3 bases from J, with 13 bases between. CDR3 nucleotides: TGTGCCAGCAGCCCCGCAGGGAAACACTATGGCTACACCTTC. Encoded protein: CASSPAGKHYGYTF.

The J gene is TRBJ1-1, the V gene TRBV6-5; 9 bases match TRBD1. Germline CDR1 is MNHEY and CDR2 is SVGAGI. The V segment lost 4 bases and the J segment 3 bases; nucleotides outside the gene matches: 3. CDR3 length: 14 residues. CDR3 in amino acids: CASSSRTGDTEAFF. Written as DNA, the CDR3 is TGTGCCAGCAGTTCCCGGACAGGGGACACTGAAGCTTTCTTT.

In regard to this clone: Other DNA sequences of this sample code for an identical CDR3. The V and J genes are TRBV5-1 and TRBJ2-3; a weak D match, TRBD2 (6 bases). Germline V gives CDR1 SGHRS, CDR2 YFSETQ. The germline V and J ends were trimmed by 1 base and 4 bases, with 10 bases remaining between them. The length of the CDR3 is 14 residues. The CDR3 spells CASSLSGEADTQYF. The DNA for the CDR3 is TGCGCCAGCAGCTTGTCGGGGGAGGCAGATACGCAGTATTTT.

The CDR3 DNA sequence: TGTGCCAGCAGTGCCGAGGGCTATGGCTACACCTTC. This codes for CASSAEGYGYTF. J is TRBJ1-2 and V is TRBV27; D remains unclear. V lost 5 bases, J lost 4 bases, and 8 bases lay in between. This CDR3 comprises 12 residues. CDR1 is MNHEY and CDR2 is SMNVEV in the germline V gene (reference sequence).

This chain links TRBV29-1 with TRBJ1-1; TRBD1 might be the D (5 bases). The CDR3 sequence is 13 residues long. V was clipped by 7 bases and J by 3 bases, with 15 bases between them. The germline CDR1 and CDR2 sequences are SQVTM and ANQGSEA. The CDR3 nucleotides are TGCAGCGCCCCGTCGGGGGTGGACACTGAAGCTTTCTTT. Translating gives CSAPSGVDTEAFF.

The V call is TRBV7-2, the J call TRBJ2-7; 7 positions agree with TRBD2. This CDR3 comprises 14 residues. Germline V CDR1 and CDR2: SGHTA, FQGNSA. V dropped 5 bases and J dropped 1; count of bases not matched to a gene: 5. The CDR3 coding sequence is TGTGCCAGCAGCCCCGGGGGGTATTCCTACGAGCAGTACTTC. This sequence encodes CASSPGGYSYEQYF.

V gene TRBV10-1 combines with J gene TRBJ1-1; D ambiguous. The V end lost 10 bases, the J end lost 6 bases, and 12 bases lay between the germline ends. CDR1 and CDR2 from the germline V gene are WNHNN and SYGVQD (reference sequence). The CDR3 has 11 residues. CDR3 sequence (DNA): TGCGCCATCGCTCATTGGTCTGAAGCTTTCTTT. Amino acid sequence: CAIAHWSEAFF.

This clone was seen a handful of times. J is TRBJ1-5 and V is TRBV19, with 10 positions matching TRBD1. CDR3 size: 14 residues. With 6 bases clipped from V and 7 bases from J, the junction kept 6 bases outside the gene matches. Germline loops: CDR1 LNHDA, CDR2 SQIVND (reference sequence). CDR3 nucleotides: TGTGCCAGTAGCGGGGGACAGGGGTTACAGCCCCAGCATTTT. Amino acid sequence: CASSGGQGLQPQHF.

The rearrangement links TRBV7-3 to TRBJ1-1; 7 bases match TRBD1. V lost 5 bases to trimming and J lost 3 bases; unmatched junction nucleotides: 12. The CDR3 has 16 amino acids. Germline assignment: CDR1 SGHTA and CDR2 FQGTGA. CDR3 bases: TGTGCCAGCAGCGATAGAAGAAAGGGGGCTTACACTGAAGCTTTCTTT. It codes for CASSDRRKGAYTEAFF.

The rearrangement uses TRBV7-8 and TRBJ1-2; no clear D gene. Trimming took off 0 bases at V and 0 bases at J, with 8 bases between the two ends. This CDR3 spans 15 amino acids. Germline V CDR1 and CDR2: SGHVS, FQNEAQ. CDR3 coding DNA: TGTGCCAGCAGCTTAGCGTCGGTAGCTAACTATGGCTACACCTTC. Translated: CASSLASVANYGYTF. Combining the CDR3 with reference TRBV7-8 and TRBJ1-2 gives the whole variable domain GAGVSQSPRYKVAKRGQDVALRCDPISGHVSLFWYQQALGQGPEFLTYFQNEAQLDKSGLPSDRFFAERPEGSVSTLKIQRTQQEDSAVYLCASSLASVANYGYTFGSGTRLTVV.

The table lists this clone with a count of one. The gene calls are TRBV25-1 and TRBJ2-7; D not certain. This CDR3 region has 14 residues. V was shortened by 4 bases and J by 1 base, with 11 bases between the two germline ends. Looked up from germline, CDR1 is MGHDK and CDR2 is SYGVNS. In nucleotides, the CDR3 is TGTGCCAGCAGTGGGTTTGGGGAATCCTACGAGCAGTACTTC. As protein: CASSGFGESYEQYF.